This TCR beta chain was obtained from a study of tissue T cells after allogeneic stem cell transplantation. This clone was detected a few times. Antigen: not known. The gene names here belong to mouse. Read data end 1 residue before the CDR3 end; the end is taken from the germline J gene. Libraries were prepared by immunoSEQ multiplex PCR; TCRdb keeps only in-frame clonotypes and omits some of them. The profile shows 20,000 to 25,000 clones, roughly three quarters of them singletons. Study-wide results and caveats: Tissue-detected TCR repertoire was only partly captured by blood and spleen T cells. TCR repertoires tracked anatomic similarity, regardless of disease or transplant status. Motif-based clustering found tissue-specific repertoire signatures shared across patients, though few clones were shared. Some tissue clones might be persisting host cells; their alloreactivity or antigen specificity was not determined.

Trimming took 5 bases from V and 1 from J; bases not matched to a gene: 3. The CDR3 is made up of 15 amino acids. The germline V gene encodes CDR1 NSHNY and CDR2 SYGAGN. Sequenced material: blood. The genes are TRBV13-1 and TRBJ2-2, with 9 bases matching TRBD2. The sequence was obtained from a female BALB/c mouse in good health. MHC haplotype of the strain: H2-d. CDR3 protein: CASSRLGVNTGQLYF. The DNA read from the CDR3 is TGTGCCAGCAGCCGACTGGGGGTAAACACCGGGCAGCTCTAC.